The sample holds a few counts of the clone carrying this T cell receptor (beta chain). Its antigen remains unknown. Each subset's genomic DNA was split evenly across several immunoSEQ plates. Here immunoSEQ multiplex PCR was the method, and the copy in TCRdb shows in-frame clones only, minus some. The table shows approximately 2,300,000 clones, with just under 95% occurring only once. Negatively enriched CD4+ T cells were divided by CD45RA into naive and memory. The sample originates from a study of shared clonotypes between healthy human individuals. Study at large: CD8 memory received one plate per donor, CD8 naive two, CD4 memory three and CD4 naive three.

The CDR3 has 17 residues. Germline assignment: CDR1 MDHEN and CDR2 SYDVKM. V gave up 2 bases and J gave up 2 bases, with 16 bases separating them. Study-level findings and limits: Among donors, the sharing of clonotypes was expected to be influenced by sequencing depth.

This TCR was sampled from a man aged 18 to 30 in good health. Some clones in this sample may be carry-over from other donors' samples. The chain carries TRBV28 and TRBJ1-5; D unresolved. Sequenced input: naive CD4+ T cells from PBMCs. Subset noted: CD45RA+ positively selected. DNA for the CDR3: TGTGCCAGCAGTTTAAATCGGTGGGGAGATGGCAATCAGCCCCAGCATTTT. Translation gives CASSLNRWGDGNQPQHF.